These 17 T cell receptor beta chains came from one sample sequenced in a study of T cell responses to AZD1222 COVID-19 vaccine. This table comes from immunoSEQ multiplex PCR, and its TCRdb copy is limited to in-frame clones, with some not included. The sample has roughly 120,000 clones; over 80% are singletons. The specimen was peripheral blood, collected 28 days after the second AZD1222 dose. These receptors originate from an adult who received the AZD1222 COVID-19 vaccine.

This chain links TRBV2 with TRBJ1-2; D unclear. Germline values: CDR1 SNHLY, CDR2 FYNNEI. V dropped 4 bases and J dropped 4 bases, with 7 bases sitting between them. The CDR3 is 12 residues long. As DNA, the CDR3 is TGTGCCAGCAGTGGGTCGAGCTATGGCTACACCTTC. Protein: CASSGSSYGYTF. The full variable domain, in which reference TRBV2 and TRBJ1-2 provide the parts outside the CDR3, is EPEVTQTPSHQVTQMGQEVILRCVPISNHLYFYWYRQILGQKVEFLVSFYNNEISEKSEIFDDQFSVERPDGSNFTLKIRSTKLEDSAMYFCASSGSSYGYTFGSGTRLTVV.

The V call is TRBV28, the J call TRBJ1-1; the D gene is possibly TRBD1 (5 bases). V lost 6 bases and J lost 8, with 16 bases in between. Germline CDR1 and CDR2: MDHEN and SYDVKM. This CDR3 region has 13 residues. Here the CDR3 reads CASRGVGSGEAFF. The CDR3 bases are TGTGCCAGCAGAGGGGTAGGGTCGGGGGAAGCTTTCTTT.

Turning to this clone: Within the sample, other DNA sequences also encode this same CDR3. CDR3 protein: CASSPGQGAEAFF. CDR3 sequence (DNA): TGTGCCAGCTCACCAGGGCAGGGTGCTGAAGCTTTCTTT. The chain joins TRBV18 to TRBJ1-1, with D tentatively TRBD1 (5 bases). V was trimmed by 2 bases and J by 6 bases, leaving 10 bases between them. The CDR3 spans 13 residues. The germline gives CDR1 KGHSH, CDR2 LQKENI.

V and J are TRBV20-1 and TRBJ2-3; TRBD2 is a possible D gene (6 bases). The CDR3 has 11 residues. Trimming took off 2 bases at V and 6 bases at J, with 6 bases between the two ends. Germline CDR1 is DFQATT and CDR2 is SNEGSKA (reference sequence). CDR3: CSARSGDTQYF. DNA for the CDR3: TGCAGTGCTAGAAGCGGGGATACGCAGTATTTT.

V usage is TRBV6-5 and J usage is TRBJ1-2, with D possibly being TRBD1 (6 bases). Germline CDR1 is MNHEY and CDR2 is SVGAGI. The CDR3 consists of 13 residues. V lost 2 bases to trimming and J lost 4 bases, with 8 bases between them. The CDR3: CASSYRGGYGYTF. In DNA, the CDR3 is TGTGCCAGCAGTTACAGGGGGGGCTATGGCTACACCTTC.

The chain links TRBV19 to TRBJ1-2; D is undetermined. Trimming removed 3 bases from V and 4 bases from J, with 9 bases in between. CDR1 and CDR2 (germline): LNHDA, SQIVND (reference sequence). This CDR3 spans 13 amino acids. The CDR3, as DNA: TGTGCCAGTAGTATCATCGGCAGCTATGGCTACACCTTC. It specifies CASSIIGSYGYTF. Looking up the rest from reference TRBV19 and TRBJ1-2 gives the full variable domain: DGGITQSPKYLFRKEGQNVTLSCEQNLNHDAMYWYRQDPGQGLRLIYYSQIVNDFQKGDIAEGYSVSREKKESFPLTVTSAQKNPTAFYLCASSIIGSYGYTFGSGTRLTVV.

The rearrangement uses TRBV6-4 and TRBJ1-5; no clear D. V shed 0 bases and J shed 4 bases, with 7 bases lying between them. The CDR3 runs to 14 residues. Germline CDR1 reads MRHNA; CDR2 reads SNTAGT. The CDR3 region has the DNA TGTGCCAGCAGTGACTCACCCGAAAATCAGCCCCAGCATTTT. It specifies CASSDSPENQPQHF.

This rearrangement joins TRBV28 to TRBJ1-2, with D possibly matching TRBD1 (6 bases). Germline loops: CDR1 MDHEN, CDR2 SYDVKM. The CDR3 consists of 12 residues. With 5 bases removed from V and 7 bases from J, the gap between germline ends came to 11 bases. CDR3 region: CASSAIQGGYTF. DNA for the CDR3: TGTGCCAGCAGTGCGATACAGGGTGGCTACACCTTC.

This clone was detected once. The chain employs TRBV2 and TRBJ1-5, with TRBD1 identical over 7 bases. This CDR3 has 14 amino acids. The V segment lost 7 bases and the J segment 5 bases; nucleotides outside the gene matches: 8. In germline, CDR1 is SNHLY, CDR2 FYNNEI. CDR3 sequence (DNA): TGTGCCAGCACCGGGGACAGAGCATATCAGCCCCAGCATTTT. Translating it yields CASTGDRAYQPQHF.

This CDR3 reads CASSFYPAGQRSNQPQHF. The DNA for the CDR3 is TGTGCCAGCAGTTTTTACCCTGCGGGACAGAGAAGCAATCAGCCCCAGCATTTT. The V and J genes are TRBV28 and TRBJ1-5; 7 nucleotides match TRBD1. Germline assignment: CDR1 MDHEN and CDR2 SYDVKM. CDR3 size: 18 residues. With 3 bases clipped from V and 1 base from J, the junction kept 12 bases outside the gene matches.

The chain links TRBV18 to TRBJ2-1, with 11 nucleotides matching TRBD2. V lost 3 bases to trimming and J lost 3 bases; unmatched junction nucleotides: 7. The CDR3 is made up of 17 amino acids. Germline CDR1 and CDR2: KGHSH and LQKENI. The CDR3 loop reads CASSPGTSGRHYNEQFF. The CDR3 nucleotides are TGTGCCAGCTCACCGGGTACTAGCGGGAGACACTACAATGAGCAGTTCTTC. Supplemented by reference TRBV18 and TRBJ2-1, the full variable domain reads NAGVMQNPRHLVRRRGQEARLRCSPMKGHSHVYWYRQLPEEGLKFMVYLQKENIIDESGMPKERFSAEFPKEGPSILRIQQVVRGDSAAYFCASSPGTSGRHYNEQFFGPGTRLTVL.

The chain uses TRBV27 and TRBJ2-7; the D gene is possibly TRBD1 (5 bases). There are 13 residues in the CDR3. CDR1 and CDR2 (germline): MNHEY, SMNVEV (reference sequence). Trimming removed 5 bases from V and 3 bases from J, with 11 bases in between. CDR3 residues: CASSLDNFYEQYF. The CDR3 DNA follows: TGTGCCAGCAGTCTGGACAACTTCTACGAGCAGTACTTC.

The V and J genes are TRBV23-1 and TRBJ1-3; D perhaps matches TRBD1 (5 bases). Being an ORF, TRBV23-1 has a function that is uncertain. The V and J ends lost 11 bases and 1 base respectively, with 18 bases between them. The CDR3 covers 15 residues. CDR3 protein: CAGGASAYSGNTIYF. The CDR3 DNA follows: TGCGCCGGTGGGGCCTCGGCTTATTCTGGAAACACCATATATTTT.

This chain links TRBV27 with TRBJ2-7; tentatively, D is TRBD1 (6 bases). The V end was cut by 4 bases, the J end by 4 bases, with 14 bases between. There are 14 residues in the CDR3. Germline V gene data show CDR1 as MNHEY and CDR2 as SMNVEV (reference sequence). For the CDR3, the DNA is TGTGCCAGCAGTTCGACGTACAGGGATTACGAGCAGTACTTC. Protein: CASSSTYRDYEQYF.

The chain joins TRBV5-1 to TRBJ2-3, with D possibly matching TRBD2 (5 bases). CDR1 is SGHRS, CDR2 YFSETQ, per germline. The CDR3 has 16 amino acids. Trimming removed 0 bases from V and 0 bases from J, with 11 bases in between. CDR3 nucleotides: TGCGCCAGCAGCTTGGGGGAGCACCCGAGCACAGATACGCAGTATTTT. Amino acid sequence: CASSLGEHPSTDTQYF.

The sample holds one count of this clone. The J gene is TRBJ1-5, the V gene TRBV6-5, with D perhaps TRBD1 (5 bases). This CDR3 region has 13 residues. Trimming cost V 7 bases and J 4 bases, with 11 bases left between them. Germline V CDR1 and CDR2: MNHEY, SVGAGI. This chain's CDR3 is CASKVTENQPQHF. The CDR3, as DNA: TGTGCCAGCAAGGTGACAGAGAATCAGCCCCAGCATTTT.

This clone has only a few counts. The chain couples TRBV28 to TRBJ2-7; D is ambiguous. The CDR3 has 15 amino acids. The V and J ends lost 3 bases and 1 base respectively, with 13 bases between them. Germline V gives CDR1 MDHEN, CDR2 SYDVKM. The CDR3 protein is CASSFLGSGSYEQYF. The CDR3 DNA sequence: TGTGCCAGCAGTTTTTTGGGGTCAGGTTCCTACGAGCAGTACTTC.